One sample yielded the 8 T cell receptor beta chains listed below, sequenced in a study of blood T cell repertoires in COVID-19. TCRdb's table, derived via immunoSEQ multiplex PCR, lists solely in-frame clones and lacks some. Here the sample spans about 220,000 clones, roughly nine tenths being singletons. Sequencing used peripheral blood. The origin of the receptors is a man aged 35-49 years with acute or convalescent COVID-19.

The chain employs TRBV18 and TRBJ2-2; tentatively, D is TRBD2 (6 bases). Between the trimmed V and J ends, which lost 3 bases and 3 bases, there was a span of 11 bases. There are 15 residues in the CDR3. CDR1 and CDR2 (germline): KGHSH, LQKENI. The chain's CDR3 is CASSPSPGDTGELFF. CDR3 coding DNA: TGTGCCAGCTCACCCAGTCCGGGGGACACCGGGGAGCTGTTTTTT. Together with reference TRBV18 and TRBJ2-2, the CDR3 gives the full variable domain: NAGVMQNPRHLVRRRGQEARLRCSPMKGHSHVYWYRQLPEEGLKFMVYLQKENIIDESGMPKERFSAEFPKEGPSILRIQQVVRGDSAAYFCASSPSPGDTGELFFGEGSRLTVL.

In its sample, this clone was seen once. The rearrangement links TRBV18 to TRBJ1-3; 11 bases are a match to TRBD1. With V trimmed by 4 bases and J by 2 bases, 4 bases remained unmatched. CDR3 length equals 16 residues. Germline lookup yields CDR1 KGHSH and CDR2 LQKENI. The CDR3: CASSQGQGAAGNTIYF. The DNA for the CDR3 is TGTGCCAGCTCACAAGGACAGGGGGCGGCTGGAAACACCATATATTTT.

Regarding this clone: The identical CDR3 is also encoded by other nucleotide sequences in the sample. The chain is built from TRBV12-3 or TRBV12-4 and TRBJ2-7; D is ambiguous. This CDR3 has 13 amino acids. Trimming took off 1 base at V and 0 bases at J, with 4 bases between the two ends. As DNA, the CDR3 is TGTGCCAGCAGTTTAGGGAGCTCCTACGAGCAGTACTTC. Encoded protein: CASSLGSSYEQYF.

The rearrangement uses TRBV11-2 and TRBJ2-3, with unresolved D. Germline V gives CDR1 SGHAT, CDR2 FQNNGV. The CDR3 spans 15 residues. V lost 5 bases to trimming and J lost 3 bases, with 15 bases between them. The CDR3 loop is CASSGVAPTTDTQYF. CDR3 in DNA: TGTGCCAGCAGCGGTGTCGCGCCCACTACAGATACGCAGTATTTT. The full variable domain, its missing parts supplied by reference TRBV11-2 and TRBJ2-3, is EAGVAQSPRYKIIEKRQSVAFWCNPISGHATLYWYQQILGQGPKLLIQFQNNGVVDDSQLPKDRFSAERLKGVDSTLKIQPAKLEDSAVYLCASSGVAPTTDTQYFGPGTRLTVL.

This clone has a single count. The gene calls are TRBV11-3 and TRBJ2-3; TRBD2 might be the D (5 bases). Germline V gives CDR1 SGHNT, CDR2 YENEEA. The CDR3 covers 14 residues. Trimming shortened V by 5 bases and J by 4 bases, and 13 bases separated the two germline ends. The CDR3 reads CASSREARADTQYF. In DNA, the CDR3 is TGTGCCAGCAGCCGAGAAGCGAGGGCAGATACGCAGTATTTT.

This rearrangement joins TRBV7-2 to TRBJ1-5; 9 bases are shared with TRBD1. Germline V lookup: CDR1 SGHTA, CDR2 FQGNSA. CDR3 length equals 15 residues. V lost 6 bases and J lost 6; bases outside the gene matches: 9. The CDR3 DNA reads TGTGCCAGCAGATACTCAACAGGGGGCCGTCAGCCCCAGCATTTT. This codes for CASRYSTGGRQPQHF.

CDR3 DNA: TGTGCCAGCTCAGTCTCGGGACAGGGTCTGAATGAGCAGTTCTTC. The encoded protein is CASSVSGQGLNEQFF. The chain carries TRBV18 and TRBJ2-1; the match to TRBD1 covers 9 bases. V lost 5 bases to trimming and J lost 7 bases; unmatched junction nucleotides: 9. The CDR3 has 15 residues. CDR1 is KGHSH, CDR2 LQKENI, per germline.

The genes are TRBV6-2 or TRBV6-3 and TRBJ2-3; 9 nucleotides line up with TRBD2. This CDR3 has 16 residues. Germline V gene lookup returns CDR1 MNHEY and CDR2 SVGEGT. The V and J ends lost 2 bases and 5 bases, in that order; junction bases with no gene match: 8. CDR3 DNA sequence: TGTGCCAGCAGTTACATCGAAGCGGGGGGTAGAGATACGCAGTATTTT. Translating gives CASSYIEAGGRDTQYF.